The clone carrying this T cell receptor beta chain has just one count. Its antigen is not known. With 5 bases removed from V and 6 bases from J, the gap between germline ends came to 19 bases. Germline assignment: CDR1 SGHTA and CDR2 FQGNSA. This CDR3 region has 15 residues. During the collection period, no donor immune events like infections were recorded. Produced via immunoSEQ multiplex PCR; TCRdb's table is partial and in-frame only. The data contain some 90,000 clones, more than 75% of them singletons. The data are from a study of identifying expanded T cells in peripheral blood. Study observations and caveats: Over around two and four weeks, about 15 and 19 clones changed, versus around 1.1 between replicates. Across healthy donors, higher total template counts meant significantly greater approximately two-week count variance.

The clonotype comes from a person between 18 and 70 years old in good health. The chain carries TRBV7-2 and TRBJ1-2, with D maybe TRBD1 (6 bases). Sequencing was done on a sample of blood. The CDR3 reads CASSGLQGFLHGYTF. The CDR3 nucleotides are TGTGCCAGCAGCGGTCTTCAGGGGTTTTTGCATGGCTACACCTTC.